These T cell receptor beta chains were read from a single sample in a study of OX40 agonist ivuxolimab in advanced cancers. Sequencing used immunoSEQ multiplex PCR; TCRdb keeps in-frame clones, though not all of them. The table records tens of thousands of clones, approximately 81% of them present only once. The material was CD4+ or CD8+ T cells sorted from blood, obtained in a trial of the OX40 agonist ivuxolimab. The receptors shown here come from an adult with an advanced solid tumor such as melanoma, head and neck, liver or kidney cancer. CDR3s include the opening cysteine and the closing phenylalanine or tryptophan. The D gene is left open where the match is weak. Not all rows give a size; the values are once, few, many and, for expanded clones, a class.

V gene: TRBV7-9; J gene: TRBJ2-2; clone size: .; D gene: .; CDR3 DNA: TGTGCCAGCAGCTTTGCCCCTATTGAAAACACCGGGGAGCTGTTTTTT; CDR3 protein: CASSFAPIENTGELFF
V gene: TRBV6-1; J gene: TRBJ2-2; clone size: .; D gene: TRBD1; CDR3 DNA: TGTGCCAGCAGACATGGACAGGACACCGGGGAGCTGTTTTTT; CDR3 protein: CASRHGQDTGELFF
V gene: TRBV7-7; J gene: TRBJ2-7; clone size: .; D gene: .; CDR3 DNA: TGTGCCAGCAGCTTAACCCAGGGGTCCTACGAGCAGTACTTC; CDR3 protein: CASSLTQGSYEQYF
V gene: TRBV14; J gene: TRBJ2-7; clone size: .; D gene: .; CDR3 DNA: TGTGCCAGCAGCCAAGCTACGCCGACCTACGAGCAGTACTTC; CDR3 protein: CASSQATPTYEQYF
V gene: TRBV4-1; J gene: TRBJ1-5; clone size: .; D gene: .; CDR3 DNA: TGCGCCAGCAGCCAAGTGATAAGCGGGACGGTGAATCAGCCCCAGCATTTT; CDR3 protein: CASSQVISGTVNQPQHF
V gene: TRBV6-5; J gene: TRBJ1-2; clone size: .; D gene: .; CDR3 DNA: TGTGCCAGCAGTTCCGGGACCCACCACCATCGGGCTGGCTACACCTTC; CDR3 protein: CASSSGTHHHRAGYTF
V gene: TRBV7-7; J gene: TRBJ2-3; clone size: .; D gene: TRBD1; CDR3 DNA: TGTGCCAGCAGCCTCGGGACAGGGGATGAGGATACGCAGTATTTT; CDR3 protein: CASSLGTGDEDTQYF
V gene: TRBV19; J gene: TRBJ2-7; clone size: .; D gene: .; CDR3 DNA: TGTGCCAGTAGATCCGCCGACTCCTACGAGCAGTACTTC; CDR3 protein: CASRSADSYEQYF
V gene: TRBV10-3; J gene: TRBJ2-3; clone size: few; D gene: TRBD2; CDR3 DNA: TGTGCCTCCTCGGACGGGGGGGGTACAGATACGCAGTATTTT; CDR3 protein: CASSDGGGTDTQYF
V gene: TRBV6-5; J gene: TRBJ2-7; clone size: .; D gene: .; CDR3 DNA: TGTGCCAGCAGTTACGGGATGGGAACCCACGAGCAGTACTTC; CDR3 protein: CASSYGMGTHEQYF
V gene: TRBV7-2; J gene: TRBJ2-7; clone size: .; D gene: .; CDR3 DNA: TGTGCCAGCAGCCCCCGGTCTTACGAGCAGTACTTC; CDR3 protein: CASSPRSYEQYF
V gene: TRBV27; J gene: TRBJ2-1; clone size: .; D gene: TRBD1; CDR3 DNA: TGTGCCAGCAGTTTACAGGGGGTATATGTATTGGAGTTCTTC; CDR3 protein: CASSLQGVYVLEFF
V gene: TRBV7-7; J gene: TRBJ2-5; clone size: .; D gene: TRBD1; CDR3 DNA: TGTGCCAGCAGCTTCCGGACAGGGGGCCAAGAGACCCAGTACTTC; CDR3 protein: CASSFRTGGQETQYF
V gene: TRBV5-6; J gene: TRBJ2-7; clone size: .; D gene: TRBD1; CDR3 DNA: TGTGCCAGCAGCCCGGGACAGGGGTGGTTCGAGCAGTACTTC; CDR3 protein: CASSPGQGWFEQYF
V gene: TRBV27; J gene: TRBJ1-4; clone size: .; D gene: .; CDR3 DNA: TGTGCCAGCAGTTTAGCGGGAAGAGGCGAAAAACTGTTTTTT; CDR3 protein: CASSLAGRGEKLFF
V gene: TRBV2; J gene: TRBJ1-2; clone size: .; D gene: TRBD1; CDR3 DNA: TGTGCCAGCAGTGAATCGCCGGGACAGGGGGCCTATGGCTACACCTTC; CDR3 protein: CASSESPGQGAYGYTF
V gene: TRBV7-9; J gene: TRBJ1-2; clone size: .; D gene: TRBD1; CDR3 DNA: TGTGCCAGCAGCCTCAGGGGACAGGGGAACTATGGCTACACCTTC; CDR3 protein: CASSLRGQGNYGYTF
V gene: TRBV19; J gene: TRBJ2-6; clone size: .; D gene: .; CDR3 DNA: TGTGCCAGTAGTATAGCGCCTAGCGACAGCTCTGGGGCCAACGTCCTGACTTTC; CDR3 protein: CASSIAPSDSSGANVLTF
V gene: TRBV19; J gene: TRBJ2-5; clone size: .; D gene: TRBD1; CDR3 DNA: TGTGCCAGTAGGGTCGGACAGGGGGAGACCCAGTACTTC; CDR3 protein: CASRVGQGETQYF
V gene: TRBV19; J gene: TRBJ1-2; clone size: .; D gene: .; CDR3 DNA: TGTGCCAGTAGCCGGGCACTTATAAACTATGGCTACACCTTC; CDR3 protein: CASSRALINYGYTF